The present T cell receptor (beta chain) was sequenced within a study of T-cell memory formation after mild COVID-19. Study in general: The TCR clusters were mostly specific to one donor. General study points: Pre-infection memory held some responding clones, suggesting pre-existing cross-reactive T cells responded.

Regarding this clonotype: Its antigen is as yet unknown.

V trimming: 2 bases; J trimming: 5 bases; junction bases outside the gene matches: 6. The CDR3 has 16 residues. Germline V gene data show CDR1 as PRHDT and CDR2 as FYEKMQ (reference sequence). From the 5' RACE reads, TCRdb called clonotypes with MiXCR, one entry per CDR3 protein. This table holds approximately 430,000 distinct CDR3 sequences, 20% to 30% found once. What was sequenced was PBMCs or a T cell subset sorted from them (not recorded which). This chain joins TRBV13 and TRBJ2-3; 11 bases are shared with TRBD2. This sequence was found in an adult woman who had mild COVID-19 (a few samples of this study predate the infection). Cell type and time point are not known. CDR3 residues: CASSLRTSGGRDTQYF. In DNA, the CDR3 is TGTGCCAGCAGCTTACGTACTAGCGGGGGCCGAGATACGCAGTATTTT.